This T cell receptor (beta chain) is from a study of Ad26.COV2.S vaccination and SARS-CoV-2 variants. Study-level information: By the intramuscular route, Ad26.COV2.S was given once, or twice 56 days apart.

Treatment meaning: approximately 18 received Ad26.COV2.S at low or high dose, single or two shots; five or six received placebo; per-sample allocation not given. On day 63 after the first injection, vaccine and placebo recipients gave samples. TCRdb's copy holds only in-frame clones and misses some; the assay was immunoSEQ multiplex PCR. Here the sample spans 410,000 or so clones, around 90% being singletons. Trimming took 4 bases from V and 1 from J, leaving 11 bases between them. The germline V gene has CDR1 SGHRS and CDR2 YFSETQ. The CDR3 is 14 residues long. The receptor's source is a person aged 18 to 65 who received the Ad26.COV2.S COVID-19 vaccine or a placebo. Source: peripheral blood, taken in a trial of Ad26.COV2.S vaccine versus placebo. The chain employs TRBV5-1 and TRBJ2-5, with D perhaps matching TRBD1 or TRBD2 (5 bases each). The CDR3 protein is CASSVRGPQETQYF. For the CDR3, the DNA is TGCGCCAGCAGCGTACGGGGACCCCAAGAGACCCAGTACTTC.